Below, one T cell receptor beta chain is given with its context. The source of the sample is a study of blood T cell repertoires in COVID-19. Original processing methods: Quantification of nucleated cells was approximated via reference gene primer amplification. Produced via immunoSEQ multiplex PCR; TCRdb's table is partial and in-frame only. The V and J calls and clone size come from that table; D and trimming were worked out from the DNA. The top ten hold about 11% of the sample, which has around 86,000 clones, 75% to 90% seen once. This CDR3 region has 16 residues. V lost 3 bases to trimming and J lost 0 bases; unmatched junction nucleotides: 10. The germline gives CDR1 GTSNPN, CDR2 SVGIG (reference sequence).

The genes are TRBV30 and TRBJ1-1; 7 nucleotides line up with TRBD1. The receptor's source is a human donor in a cohort sampled during active COVID-19. What was sequenced was peripheral blood. CDR3: CAWRPRGRIVNTEAFF. The CDR3, as DNA: TGTGCCTGGAGGCCGAGGGGGCGCATAGTGAACACTGAAGCTTTCTTT. Full variable domain (rest looked up from reference TRBV30 and TRBJ1-1): SQTIHQWPATLVQPVGSPLSLECTVEGTSNPNLYWYRQAAGRGLQLLFYSVGIGQISSEVPQNLSASRPQDRQFILSSKKLLLSDSGFYLCAWRPRGRIVNTEAFFGQGTRLTVV.